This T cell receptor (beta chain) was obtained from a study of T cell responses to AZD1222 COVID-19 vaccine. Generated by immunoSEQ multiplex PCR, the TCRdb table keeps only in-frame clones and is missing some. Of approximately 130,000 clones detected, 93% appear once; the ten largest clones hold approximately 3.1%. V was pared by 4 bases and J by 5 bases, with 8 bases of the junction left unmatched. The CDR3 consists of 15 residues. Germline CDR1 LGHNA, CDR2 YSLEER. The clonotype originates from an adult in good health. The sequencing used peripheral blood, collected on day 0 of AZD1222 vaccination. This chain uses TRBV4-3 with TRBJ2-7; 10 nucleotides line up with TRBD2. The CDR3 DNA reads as TGCGCCAGCAGCCTCCGCGCTAGCGGGAGTAACGAGCAGTACTTC. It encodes CASSLRASGSNEQYF.